The present T cell receptor beta chain was sequenced within a study of high-grade serous ovarian cancer treatment subgroups. At the level of the study: Samples averaged 14,192 reads and around 7,000 unique TCR beta rearrangements. The study, taken as a whole, reports: Different patients shared almost no repertoire; same-patient tumors shared roughly 0.1 to 0.8. Spatial context was lost because tumors were sequenced in bulk. Higher neoantigen levels went with greater TCR clonal relatedness.

V lost 4 bases and J lost 6, with 10 bases in between. The CDR3 is 13 amino acids. The germline V gene has CDR1 MDHEN and CDR2 SYDVKM. This clone appeared a single time. Its antigen is not identified. Tumor samples were taken before definitive surgery or chemotherapy. Libraries were prepared by immunoSEQ multiplex PCR; TCRdb keeps only in-frame clonotypes and omits some of them. The top ten clones hold approximately 3.1% of a sample with some 40,000 clones, 79% of them seen once. This TCR derives from a human donor with high-grade serous ovarian cancer. Specimen: tumor tissue. V is TRBV28 and J is TRBJ1-5; D is ambiguous. This chain's CDR3 is CASSSFGGQPQHF. CDR3 bases: TGTGCCAGCAGTTCTTTTGGAGGTCAGCCCCAGCATTTT.